The 20 T cell receptor beta chains presented below share a single source sample, sequenced in a study of T cell changes during pregnancy in multiple sclerosis. The method was immunoSEQ multiplex PCR; TCRdb's version includes in-frame clones alone and lacks a portion of them. Counted here are 55,000 to 80,000 clones, approximately 95% occurring once; the ten biggest clones make up 3% to 4%. The sample here was CD8+ T cells from peripheral blood mononuclear cells, taken in the second trimester of pregnancy. Every receptor here comes from a female donor with multiple sclerosis, enrolled in a pregnancy study.

This clone was found a few times. The chain uses TRBV19 and TRBJ1-2; the D gene is possibly TRBD1 (5 bases). This CDR3 is built from 15 residues. Trimming removed 5 bases from V and 4 bases from J, with 17 bases in between. Germline CDR1 reads LNHDA; CDR2 reads SQIVND (reference sequence). The CDR3 spells CASSPNSGLFYGYTF. DNA of the CDR3: TGTGCCAGTAGTCCCAATTCGGGACTGTTCTATGGCTACACCTTC.

The chain is built from TRBV6-5 and TRBJ1-1; maybe TRBD1 (6 bases). With 5 bases removed from V and 3 bases from J, the gap between germline ends came to 10 bases. Per the germline V gene, CDR1 is MNHEY and CDR2 is SVGAGI. CDR3 length equals 13 residues. Here the CDR3 reads CASSRQEDTEAFF. The DNA for the CDR3 is TGTGCCAGCAGTCGACAGGAGGACACTGAAGCTTTCTTT.

This chain connects TRBV19 to TRBJ1-2; TRBD1 agrees at 9 bases. V lost 7 bases and J lost 4; bases outside the gene matches: 10. CDR3 length equals 15 residues. Germline loops: CDR1 LNHDA, CDR2 SQIVND (reference sequence). The CDR3 loop reads CASTPGQGGLYGYTF. CDR3 nucleotides: TGTGCCAGTACCCCGGGACAGGGAGGACTCTATGGCTACACCTTC.

On this clone itself: Other DNA sequences in this sample translate to the same CDR3. J is TRBJ2-1 and V is TRBV9; 10 nucleotides line up with TRBD2. The CDR3 totals 17 residues. The V gene's germline CDR1 is SGDLS and CDR2 YYNGEE. Unmatched junction bases numbered 4, after V lost 0 bases and J lost 1 base. The CDR3 loop is CASSVEGTSASYNEQFF. In DNA, the CDR3 is TGTGCCAGCAGCGTAGAAGGGACTAGCGCATCCTACAATGAGCAGTTCTTC.

The CDR3 loop is CASSPGTGLYEQYF. CDR3 DNA sequence: TGTGCCAGCAGCCCGGGGACAGGGCTCTACGAGCAGTACTTC. The chain couples TRBV7-6 to TRBJ2-7, with 9 bases lining up with TRBD1. The V and J ends lost 5 bases and 3 bases, in that order; junction bases with no gene match: 5. This CDR3 is 14 amino acids long. CDR1 is SGHVS and CDR2 is FNYEAQ in the germline V gene.

This clone has just one count. This sequence joins TRBV12-5 and TRBJ1-3; 11 positions agree with TRBD1. Germline assignment: CDR1 LGHNT and CDR2 FRNRAP. CDR3 length equals 18 residues. Trimming removed 3 bases from V and 2 bases from J; junction bases left unmatched: 9. The CDR3 loop reads CASGLGQGAIITGNTIYF. CDR3 nucleotide sequence: TGTGCTAGTGGTTTAGGACAGGGGGCGATAATTACTGGAAACACCATATATTTT. The full variable domain, completed using reference TRBV12-5 and TRBJ1-3, is DARVTQTPRHKVTEMGQEVTMRCQPILGHNTVFWYRQTMMQGLELLAYFRNRAPLDDSGMPKDRFSAEMPDATLATLKIQPSEPRDSAVYFCASGLGQGAIITGNTIYFGEGSWLTVV.

A note on this clone: Other DNA sequences of this sample code for an identical CDR3. The chain employs TRBV5-1 and TRBJ2-7, with D possibly matching TRBD1 (7 bases). Germline V gene lookup returns CDR1 SGHRS and CDR2 YFSETQ. There are 12 residues in the CDR3. With 4 bases removed from V and 7 bases from J, the gap between germline ends came to 12 bases. The CDR3 loop is CASSLQGREQYF. The CDR3 region has the DNA TGCGCCAGCAGCCTACAGGGGAGGGAGCAGTACTTC.

The chain combines TRBV28 with TRBJ2-3; 10 nucleotides line up with TRBD2. CDR3 size: 17 residues. The ends lost 5 bases at V and 4 bases at J; junction bases unmatched: 12. Germline loops: CDR1 MDHEN, CDR2 SYDVKM. DNA for the CDR3: TGTGCCAGCAGTGAACTCGGACTAGCGGAGTTGGCAGATACGCAGTATTTT. Its protein product is CASSELGLAELADTQYF.

This chain joins TRBV27 and TRBJ2-6; 9 nucleotides line up with TRBD1. CDR1 and CDR2 (germline): MNHEY, SMNVEV (reference sequence). Trimming took 1 base from V and 0 from J; bases not matched to a gene: 7. This CDR3 has 19 residues. In DNA form, the CDR3 reads TGTGCCAGCAGTTTATTGGGACAGGGTTTCCCCTCTGGGGCCAACGTCCTGACTTTC. Its protein is CASSLLGQGFPSGANVLTF. Based on the CDR3 plus reference TRBV27 and TRBJ2-6, the full variable domain is EAQVTQNPRYLITVTGKKLTVTCSQNMNHEYMSWYRQDPGLGLRQIYYSMNVEVTDKGDVPEGYKVSRKEKRNFPLILESPSPNQTSLYFCASSLLGQGFPSGANVLTFGAGSRLTVL.

This chain links TRBV20-1 with TRBJ2-1; D is unclear. The germline CDR1 and CDR2 sequences are DFQATT and SNEGSKA (reference sequence). The CDR3 has 10 amino acids. The V end was cut by 6 bases, the J end by 9 bases, with 9 bases between. The CDR3 sequence is CSANFGEQFF. As DNA, the CDR3 is TGCAGTGCCAATTTCGGTGAGCAGTTCTTC.

The chain links TRBV30 to TRBJ2-5; a weak D match, TRBD1 (6 bases). CDR1 is GTSNPN, CDR2 SVGIG, per germline (reference sequence). CDR3 length equals 15 residues. V lost 0 bases and J lost 2, with 13 bases in between. The CDR3: CAWSVPGAEQETQYF. CDR3 nucleotide sequence: TGTGCCTGGAGTGTTCCAGGGGCAGAGCAAGAGACCCAGTACTTC.

This chain uses TRBV4-3 with TRBJ1-1; a weak D match, TRBD1 (6 bases). Germline V gene data show CDR1 as LGHNA and CDR2 as YSLEER. Trimming removed 1 base from V and 4 bases from J, with 10 bases in between. The CDR3 consists of 14 residues. The CDR3 nucleotides are TGCGCCAGCAGCCAAGGAGGGGGTATCACTGAAGCTTTCTTT. Encoded protein: CASSQGGGITEAFF.

The chain carries TRBV27 and TRBJ2-7; 7 bases map to TRBD1. CDR3 length: 14 amino acids. CDR1 and CDR2 from the germline V gene are MNHEY and SMNVEV (reference sequence). V shed 6 bases, J shed 6 bases, and the junction held 11 bases outside the gene matches. As DNA, the CDR3 is TGTGCCAGCAGCCGCCTCAAAGGGGGCGCCGAGCAGTACTTC. Its translation is CASSRLKGGAEQYF.

V is TRBV4-2 and J is TRBJ2-1; TRBD2 matches 10 bases. This CDR3 contains 15 residues. Germline V gene data show CDR1 as LGHNA and CDR2 as YNFKEQ. V lost 1 base and J lost 8; bases outside the gene matches: 5. The CDR3 nucleotides are TGTGCCAGCAGCCAAGTTAGCGGGAGGAATCATGAGCAGTTCTTC. Encoded protein: CASSQVSGRNHEQFF.

The chain couples TRBV11-2 to TRBJ1-2; TRBD1 might be the D (6 bases). Trimming took 7 bases from V and 5 from J, leaving 29 bases between them. CDR3 length equals 18 residues. Germline V gene lookup returns CDR1 SGHAT and CDR2 FQNNGV. CDR3 loop: CASTFTGPVRGGRYGYTF. In nucleotides, the CDR3 is TGTGCCAGCACCTTCACCGGCCCCGTCAGGGGAGGGAGGTATGGCTACACCTTC.

The V call is TRBV11-2, the J call TRBJ2-5; 7 nucleotides line up with TRBD2. The V segment lost 1 base and the J segment 5 bases; nucleotides outside the gene matches: 7. This CDR3 has 15 residues. From germline, CDR1 is SGHAT and CDR2 FQNNGV. CDR3 loop: CASSLVSGDLETQYF. As DNA, the CDR3 is TGTGCCAGCAGCTTAGTGAGCGGGGATTTGGAGACCCAGTACTTC.

This clone was counted a few times. The same CDR3 also results from other DNA sequences found in this sample. The chain joins TRBV27 to TRBJ2-7; D is perhaps TRBD2 (6 bases). Germline V lookup: CDR1 MNHEY, CDR2 SMNVEV (reference sequence). The CDR3 is 13 amino acids. Trimming removed 5 bases from V and 2 bases from J, with 10 bases in between. The CDR3 loop reads CASSRDSTYEQYF. The CDR3 DNA reads TGTGCCAGCAGTCGGGACTCCACCTACGAGCAGTACTTC.

The CDR3 reads CASRKQGEAFF. CDR3 nucleotides: TGTGCCAGCAGGAAACAGGGTGAAGCTTTCTTT. The chain recombines TRBV27 with TRBJ1-1, with D perhaps matching TRBD1 (6 bases). The V gene's germline CDR1 is MNHEY and CDR2 SMNVEV (reference sequence). V shed 6 bases and J shed 7 bases, with 9 bases lying between them. CDR3 length: 11 residues.

This clone was observed a handful of times. The rearrangement links TRBV5-1 to TRBJ1-1; 7 bases are a match to TRBD1. Per germline, CDR1 SGHRS and CDR2 YFSETQ. The CDR3 is 14 residues long. V gave up 4 bases and J gave up 2 bases; unmatched junction bases: 5. CDR3 in DNA: TGCGCCAGCAGCCGAGGGACAGTTAACACTGAAGCTTTCTTT. It is translated as CASSRGTVNTEAFF. The variable domain in full, with the rest retrieved from reference TRBV5-1 and TRBJ1-1, is KAGVTQTPRYLIKTRGQQVTLSCSPISGHRSVSWYQQTPGQGLQFLFEYFSETQRNKGNFPGRFSGRQFSNSRSEMNVSTLELGDSALYLCASSRGTVNTEAFFGQGTRLTVV.

The chain recombines TRBV19 with TRBJ1-1; no firm D call. CDR3 size: 14 residues. Germline loops: CDR1 LNHDA, CDR2 SQIVND (reference sequence). Trimming removed 6 bases at V and 1 base at J, with 12 bases between. CDR3 region: CASSPPWRNTEAFF. CDR3 DNA sequence: TGTGCCAGTAGCCCCCCCTGGAGGAACACTGAAGCTTTCTTT. Full variable domain (missing parts from reference TRBV19 and TRBJ1-1): DGGITQSPKYLFRKEGQNVTLSCEQNLNHDAMYWYRQDPGQGLRLIYYSQIVNDFQKGDIAEGYSVSREKKESFPLTVTSAQKNPTAFYLCASSPPWRNTEAFFGQGTRLTVV.